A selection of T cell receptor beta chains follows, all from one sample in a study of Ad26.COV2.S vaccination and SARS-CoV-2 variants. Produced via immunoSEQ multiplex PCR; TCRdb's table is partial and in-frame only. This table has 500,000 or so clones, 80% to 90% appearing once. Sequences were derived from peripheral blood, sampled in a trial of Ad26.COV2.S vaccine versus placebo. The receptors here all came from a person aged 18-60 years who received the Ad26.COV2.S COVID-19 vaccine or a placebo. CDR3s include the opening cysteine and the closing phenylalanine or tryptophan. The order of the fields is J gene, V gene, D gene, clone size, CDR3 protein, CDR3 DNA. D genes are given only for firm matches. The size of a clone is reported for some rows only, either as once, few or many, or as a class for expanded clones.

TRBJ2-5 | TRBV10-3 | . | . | CASRRGVGETQYF | TGTGCCAGTCGGAGGGGGGTCGGAGAGACCCAGTACTTC
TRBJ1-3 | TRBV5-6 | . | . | CASSPKGGSSGNTIYF | TGTGCCAGCAGCCCGAAGGGGGGCAGTTCTGGAAACACCATATATTTT
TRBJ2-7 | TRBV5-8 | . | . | CASSPDSYEQYF | TGTGCCAGCAGCCCGGACAGCTACGAGCAGTACTTC
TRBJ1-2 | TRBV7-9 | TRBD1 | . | CASSLWTGNVEGYTF | TGTGCCAGCAGCTTGTGGACAGGAAATGTCGAAGGCTACACCTTC
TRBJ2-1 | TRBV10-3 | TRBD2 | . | CAISEIVGTSLGNEQFF | TGTGCCATCAGTGAGATAGTTGGGACTAGCTTAGGCAATGAGCAGTTCTTC
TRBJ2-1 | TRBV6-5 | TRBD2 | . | CASRTGLADYNEQFF | TGTGCCAGCAGGACGGGACTAGCGGACTACAATGAGCAGTTCTTC
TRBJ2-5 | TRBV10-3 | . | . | CATQRDLSAETQYF | TGTGCCACCCAGAGGGACTTAAGCGCAGAGACCCAGTACTTC
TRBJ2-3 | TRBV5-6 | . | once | CASSLYGDELLHTQYF | TGTGCCAGCAGCTTGTACGGGGACGAACTACTTCATACGCAGTATTTT
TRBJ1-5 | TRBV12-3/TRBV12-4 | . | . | CASSAGGQPQHF | TGTGCCAGCAGCGCCGGGGGGCAGCCCCAGCATTTT
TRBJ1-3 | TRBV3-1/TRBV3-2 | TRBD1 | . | CASSWTGASGNTIYF | TGTGCCAGCAGCTGGACAGGTGCTTCTGGAAACACCATATATTTT
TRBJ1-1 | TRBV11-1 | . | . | CASSPGDALSEAFF | TGTGCCAGCAGCCCAGGGGACGCCCTCAGTGAAGCTTTCTTT
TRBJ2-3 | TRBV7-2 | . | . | CASRGRTSTDTQYF | TGTGCCAGCAGGGGGAGGACGAGCACAGATACGCAGTATTTT
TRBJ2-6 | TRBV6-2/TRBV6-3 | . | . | CASSYSVSGANVLTF | TGTGCCAGCAGTTACTCAGTCTCTGGGGCCAACGTCCTGACTTTC
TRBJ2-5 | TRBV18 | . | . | CASSGASQETQYF | TGTGCCAGCTCAGGGGCCTCCCAAGAGACCCAGTACTTC
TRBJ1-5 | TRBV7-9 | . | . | CASSSTGPQPQHF | TGTGCCAGCAGCTCGACAGGTCCCCAGCCCCAGCATTTT
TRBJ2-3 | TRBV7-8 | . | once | CASSLDTDTQYF | TGTGCCAGCAGCTTAGACACAGATACGCAGTATTTT
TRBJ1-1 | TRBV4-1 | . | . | CASSPRNLGVNTEAFF | TGCGCCAGCAGCCCGAGAAATCTGGGGGTGAACACTGAAGCTTTCTTT
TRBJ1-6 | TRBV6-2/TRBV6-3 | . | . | CASSYDTKSSYNSPLHF | TGTGCCAGCAGTTACGACACCAAAAGCTCCTATAATTCACCCCTCCACTTT
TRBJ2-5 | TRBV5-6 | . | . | CASSWGGREETQYF | TGTGCCAGCAGCTGGGGAGGAAGGGAAGAGACCCAGTACTTC
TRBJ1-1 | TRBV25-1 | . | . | CASSEDGSGNTEAFF | TGTGCCAGCAGTGAAGACGGATCGGGGAACACTGAAGCTTTCTTT
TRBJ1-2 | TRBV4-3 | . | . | CASSQVRASRGYTF | TGCGCCAGCAGCCAAGTCCGGGCCTCCAGGGGCTACACCTTC
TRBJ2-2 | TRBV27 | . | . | CASSLSYTGELFF | TGTGCCAGCAGTCTTTCTTACACCGGGGAGCTGTTTTTT
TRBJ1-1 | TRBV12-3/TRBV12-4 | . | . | CASGGGTEAFF | TGTGCCAGCGGAGGCGGCACTGAAGCTTTCTTT
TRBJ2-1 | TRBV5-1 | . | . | CASSRPGVYNEQFF | TGCGCCAGCAGTCGACCAGGGGTCTACAATGAGCAGTTCTTC
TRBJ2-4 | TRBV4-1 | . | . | CASSQEIRVVGIQYF | TGCGCCAGCAGCCAAGAAATAAGGGTCGTCGGCATTCAGTACTTC
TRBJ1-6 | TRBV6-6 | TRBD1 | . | CASSYGDRTKGSPLHF | TGTGCCAGCAGTTACGGGGACAGGACGAAGGGTTCACCCCTCCACTTT
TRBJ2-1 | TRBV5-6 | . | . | CASSPGPTYNEQFF | TGTGCCAGCAGCCCGGGACCGACCTACAATGAGCAGTTCTTC
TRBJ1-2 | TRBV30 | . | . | CAWSPQPGRRLHYGYTF | TGTGCCTGGAGTCCTCAACCGGGCCGCCGCCTCCACTATGGCTACACCTTC
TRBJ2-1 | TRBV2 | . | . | CASSGETGNEQFF | TGTGCCAGCAGCGGGGAGACAGGAAATGAGCAGTTCTTC
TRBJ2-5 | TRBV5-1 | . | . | CASSLGGFQETQYF | TGCGCCAGCAGCTTGGGAGGGTTCCAGGAGACCCAGTACTTC
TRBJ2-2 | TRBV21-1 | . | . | CASSRARKNTGELFF | TGTGCCAGCAGCAGGGCGAGAAAGAACACCGGGGAGCTGTTTTTT
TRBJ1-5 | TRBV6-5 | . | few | CASSYGGSNQPQHF | TGTGCCAGCAGTTACGGAGGGAGCAATCAGCCCCAGCATTTT
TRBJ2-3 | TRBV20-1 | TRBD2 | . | CSASNSLAGGSDTQYF | TGCAGTGCTAGTAACTCTCTAGCGGGGGGATCAGATACGCAGTATTTT
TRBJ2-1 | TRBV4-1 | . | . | CASSQDFQGLNEQFF | TGCGCCAGCAGCCAAGATTTCCAGGGCCTGAATGAGCAGTTCTTC
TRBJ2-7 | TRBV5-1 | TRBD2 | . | CASSLGLARTYEQYF | TGCGCCAGCAGCTTGGGACTAGCGCGGACCTACGAGCAGTACTTC
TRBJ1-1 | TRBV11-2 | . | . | CASRGSNTEAFF | TGTGCCAGCAGGGGTTCTAACACTGAAGCTTTCTTT
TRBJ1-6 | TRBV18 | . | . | CASSLGRSYNSPLHF | TGTGCCAGCTCATTGGGGCGCTCCTATAATTCACCCCTCCACTTT
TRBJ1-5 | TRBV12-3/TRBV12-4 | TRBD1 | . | CASSFQGARPQHF | TGTGCCAGCAGTTTCCAGGGGGCGCGGCCCCAGCATTTT
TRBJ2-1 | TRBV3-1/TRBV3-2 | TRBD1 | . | CASSQGQGERQQFF | TGTGCCAGCAGCCAGGGGCAGGGGGAGAGGCAGCAGTTCTTC
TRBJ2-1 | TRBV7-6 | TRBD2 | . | CASTYLSGRAYNEQFF | TGTGCCAGCACCTACCTAAGCGGGAGGGCCTACAATGAGCAGTTCTTC
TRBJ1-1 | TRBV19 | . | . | CASSARQRGENTEAFF | TGTGCCAGTAGTGCACGCCAAAGGGGGGAGAACACTGAAGCTTTCTTT
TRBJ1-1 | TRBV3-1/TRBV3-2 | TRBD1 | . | CATTDRGLGTEAFF | TGTGCCACCACGGACAGGGGTCTTGGCACTGAAGCTTTCTTT
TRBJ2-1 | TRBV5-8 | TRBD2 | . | CASSSLLAFTYNEQFF | TGTGCCAGCAGCTCATTACTAGCGTTCACCTACAATGAGCAGTTCTTC
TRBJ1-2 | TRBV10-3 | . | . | CAISVGRELYPVF | TGTGCCATCAGTGTCGGCCGGGAGCTCTACCCTGTCTTC
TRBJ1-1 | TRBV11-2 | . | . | CASSLVPRGAEAFF | TGTGCCAGCAGCTTAGTCCCCCGGGGCGCTGAAGCTTTCTTT
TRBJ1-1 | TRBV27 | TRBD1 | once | CASSPIAGTANTEAFF | TGTGCCAGCAGTCCTATCGCCGGGACAGCGAACACTGAAGCTTTCTTT
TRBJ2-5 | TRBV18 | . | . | CASSPTMGIETQYF | TGTGCCAGCTCACCAACAATGGGGATCGAGACCCAGTACTTC
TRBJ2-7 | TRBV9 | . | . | CASSPAEQGGYEQYF | TGTGCCAGCAGCCCAGCGGAACAGGGTGGGTACGAGCAGTACTTC
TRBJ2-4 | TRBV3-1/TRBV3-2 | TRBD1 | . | CASSQSLGQGTNIQYF | TGTGCCAGCAGCCAAAGTCTTGGACAGGGGACAAACATTCAGTACTTC
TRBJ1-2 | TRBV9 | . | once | CASSARTEPYGYTF | TGTGCCAGCAGCGCCCGTACGGAGCCTTATGGCTACACCTTC
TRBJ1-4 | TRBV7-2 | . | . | CASSLAGRGEKLFF | TGTGCCAGCAGCTTAGCAGGGAGGGGCGAAAAACTGTTTTTT